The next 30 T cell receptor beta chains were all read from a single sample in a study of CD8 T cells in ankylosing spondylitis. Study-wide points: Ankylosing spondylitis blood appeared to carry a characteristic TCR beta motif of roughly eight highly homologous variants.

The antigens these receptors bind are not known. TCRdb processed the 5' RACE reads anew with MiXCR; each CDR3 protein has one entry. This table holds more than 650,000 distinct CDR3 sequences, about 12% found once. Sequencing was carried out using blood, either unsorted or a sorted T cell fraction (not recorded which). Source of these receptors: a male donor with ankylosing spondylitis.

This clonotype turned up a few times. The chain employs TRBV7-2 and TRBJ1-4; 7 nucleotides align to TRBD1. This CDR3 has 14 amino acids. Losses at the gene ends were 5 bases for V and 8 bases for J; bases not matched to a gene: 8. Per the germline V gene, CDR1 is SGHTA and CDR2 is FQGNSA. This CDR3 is CASSRDSGREKLFF. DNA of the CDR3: TGTGCCAGCAGCCGGGACAGTGGTAGAGAAAAACTGTTTTTT.

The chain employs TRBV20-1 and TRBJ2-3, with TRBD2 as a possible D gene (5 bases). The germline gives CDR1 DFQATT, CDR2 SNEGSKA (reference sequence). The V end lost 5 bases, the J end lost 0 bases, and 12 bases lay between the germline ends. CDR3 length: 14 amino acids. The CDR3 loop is CSAWFGGSTDTQYF. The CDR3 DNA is TGCAGTGCTTGGTTTGGCGGGAGCACAGATACGCAGTATTTT.

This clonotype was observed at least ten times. DNA for the CDR3: TGTGCCAGCAGCGTTACCGGGAATGAGCAGTTCTTC. Its translation: CASSVTGNEQFF. The V and J genes are TRBV2 and TRBJ2-1; D ambiguous. This CDR3 spans 12 amino acids. CDR1 SNHLY and CDR2 FYNNEI come from the germline V gene. V lost 6 bases, J lost 7 bases, and 10 bases lay in between.

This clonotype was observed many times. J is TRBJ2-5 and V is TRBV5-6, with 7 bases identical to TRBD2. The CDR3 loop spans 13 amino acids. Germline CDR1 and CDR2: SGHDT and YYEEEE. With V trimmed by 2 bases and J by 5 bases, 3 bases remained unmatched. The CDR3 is CASSLGRVETQYF. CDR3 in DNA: TGTGCCAGCAGCTTAGGGAGGGTGGAGACCCAGTACTTC.

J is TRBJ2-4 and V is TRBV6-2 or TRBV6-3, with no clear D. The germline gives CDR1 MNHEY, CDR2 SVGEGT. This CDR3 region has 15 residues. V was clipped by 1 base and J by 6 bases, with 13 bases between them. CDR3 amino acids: CASSYLTTGRNIQYF. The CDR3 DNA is TGTGCCAGCAGTTACTTGACCACCGGGCGAAACATTCAGTACTTC.

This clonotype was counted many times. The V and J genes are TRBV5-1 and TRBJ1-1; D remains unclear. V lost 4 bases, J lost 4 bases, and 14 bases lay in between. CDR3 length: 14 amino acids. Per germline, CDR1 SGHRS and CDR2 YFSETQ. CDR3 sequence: CASSVESTSTEAFF. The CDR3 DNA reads TGCGCCAGCAGCGTCGAATCGACCTCCACTGAAGCTTTCTTT.

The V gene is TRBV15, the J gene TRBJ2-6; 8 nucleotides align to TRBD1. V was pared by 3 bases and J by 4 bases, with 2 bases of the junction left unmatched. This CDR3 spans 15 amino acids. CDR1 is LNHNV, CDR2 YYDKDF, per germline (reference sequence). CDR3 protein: CATSRTGAGANVLTF. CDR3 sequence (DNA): TGTGCCACCAGCAGGACAGGGGCAGGGGCCAACGTCCTGACTTTC. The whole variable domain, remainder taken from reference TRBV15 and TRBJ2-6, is DAMVIQNPRYQVTQFGKPVTLSCSQTLNHNVMYWYQQKSSQAPKLLFHYYDKDFNNEADTPDNFQSRRPNTSFCFLDIRSPGLGDTAMYLCATSRTGAGANVLTFGAGSRLTVL.

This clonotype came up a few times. The CDR3 is CASSQPNRFEQFF. The CDR3 DNA follows: TGCGCCAGCAGCCAACCCAACAGGTTCGAGCAGTTCTTC. This sequence joins TRBV4-3 and TRBJ2-1, with D possibly matching TRBD1 (5 bases). Germline CDR1 and CDR2: LGHNA and YSLEER. Trimming pared 2 bases from V and 10 bases from J, leaving 12 bases between. The CDR3 consists of 13 residues.

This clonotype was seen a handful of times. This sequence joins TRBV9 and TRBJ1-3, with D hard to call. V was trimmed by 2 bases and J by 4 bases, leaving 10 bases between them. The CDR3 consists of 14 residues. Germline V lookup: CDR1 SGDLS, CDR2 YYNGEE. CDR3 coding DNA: TGTGCCAGCAGCGTGTCAAGTGAGGGAAACACCATATATTTT. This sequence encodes CASSVSSEGNTIYF. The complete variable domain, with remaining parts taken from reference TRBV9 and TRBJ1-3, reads DSGVTQTPKHLITATGQRVTLRCSPRSGDLSVYWYQQSLDQGLQFLIQYYNGEERAKGNILERFSAQQFPDLHSELNLSSLELGDSALYFCASSVSSEGNTIYFGEGSWLTVV.

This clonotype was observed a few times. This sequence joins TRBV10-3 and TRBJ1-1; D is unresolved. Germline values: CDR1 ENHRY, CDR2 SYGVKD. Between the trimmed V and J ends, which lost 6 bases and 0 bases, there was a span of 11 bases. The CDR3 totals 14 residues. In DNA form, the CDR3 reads TGTGCCATCAGCGTCGACGGGTTGAACACTGAAGCTTTCTTT. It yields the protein CAISVDGLNTEAFF.

CDR3 nucleotide sequence: TGTGCCAGCTCACCCGGACAGGGGTTAGCGGGCGAGCAGTACTTC. Its translation is CASSPGQGLAGEQYF. V usage is TRBV18 and J usage is TRBJ2-7, with TRBD1 matching over 9 bases. The CDR3 loop spans 15 amino acids. The J segment lost 6 bases and the V segment lost 3 bases, leaving 9 bases of the junction unmatched. Germline values: CDR1 KGHSH, CDR2 LQKENI.

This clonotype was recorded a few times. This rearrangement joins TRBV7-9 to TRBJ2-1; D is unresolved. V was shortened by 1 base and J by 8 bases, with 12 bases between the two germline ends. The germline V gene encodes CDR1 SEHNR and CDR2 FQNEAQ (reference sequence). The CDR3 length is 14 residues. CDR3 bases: TGTGCCAGCAGCTTAGGGGTCCTATCCGATGAGCAGTTCTTC. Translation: CASSLGVLSDEQFF.

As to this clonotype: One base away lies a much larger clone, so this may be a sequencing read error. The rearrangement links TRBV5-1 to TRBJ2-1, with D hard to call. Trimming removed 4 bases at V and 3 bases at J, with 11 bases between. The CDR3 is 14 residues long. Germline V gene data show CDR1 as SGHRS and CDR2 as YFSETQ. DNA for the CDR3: TGCGCCAGCAGCACCACTTGCAACTACAATGAGCAGTTCTTC. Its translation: CASSTTCNYNEQFF.

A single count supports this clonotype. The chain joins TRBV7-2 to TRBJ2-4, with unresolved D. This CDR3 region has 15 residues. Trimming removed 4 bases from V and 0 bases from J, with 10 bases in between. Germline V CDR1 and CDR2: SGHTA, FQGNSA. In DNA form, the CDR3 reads TGTGCCAGCAGCTCCCCACCGGGAGCCAAAAACATTCAGTACTTC. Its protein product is CASSSPPGAKNIQYF.

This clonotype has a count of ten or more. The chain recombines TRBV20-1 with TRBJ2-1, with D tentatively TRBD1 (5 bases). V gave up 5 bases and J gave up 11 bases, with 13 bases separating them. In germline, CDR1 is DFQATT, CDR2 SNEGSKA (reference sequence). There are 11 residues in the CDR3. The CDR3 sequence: CSARPQDKQFF. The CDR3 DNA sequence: TGCAGTGCTCGCCCCCAGGACAAGCAGTTCTTC.

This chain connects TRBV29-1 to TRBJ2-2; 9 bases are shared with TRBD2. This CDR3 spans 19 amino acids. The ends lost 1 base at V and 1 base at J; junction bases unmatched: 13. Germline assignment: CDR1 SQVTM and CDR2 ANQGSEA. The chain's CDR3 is CSVEVSSGGPTLNTGELFF. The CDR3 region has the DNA TGCAGCGTTGAAGTGTCCAGCGGGGGGCCTACATTGAACACCGGGGAGCTGTTTTTT.

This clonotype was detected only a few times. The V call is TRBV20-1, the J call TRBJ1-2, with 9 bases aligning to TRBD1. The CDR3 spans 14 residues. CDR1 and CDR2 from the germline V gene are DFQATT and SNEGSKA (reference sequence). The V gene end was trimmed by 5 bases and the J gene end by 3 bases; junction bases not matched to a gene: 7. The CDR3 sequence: CSARSGTGHYGYTF. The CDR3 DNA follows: TGCAGTGCTCGCTCGGGGACAGGGCACTATGGCTACACCTTC.

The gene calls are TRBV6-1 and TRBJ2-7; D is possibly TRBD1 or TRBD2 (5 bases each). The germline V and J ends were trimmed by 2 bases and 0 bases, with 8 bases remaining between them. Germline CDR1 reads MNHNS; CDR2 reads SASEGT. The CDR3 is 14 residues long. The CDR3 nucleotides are TGTGCCAGCAGTGAACCGGGGCTCTCCTACGAGCAGTACTTC. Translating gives CASSEPGLSYEQYF.

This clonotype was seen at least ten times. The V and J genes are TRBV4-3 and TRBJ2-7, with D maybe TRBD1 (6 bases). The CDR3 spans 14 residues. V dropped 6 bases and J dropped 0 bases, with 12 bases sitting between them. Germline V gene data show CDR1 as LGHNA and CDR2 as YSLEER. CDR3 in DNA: TGCGCCAGCAGTCAGGGGAGCTACTCCTACGAGCAGTACTTC. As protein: CASSQGSYSYEQYF.

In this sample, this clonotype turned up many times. The CDR3 DNA is TGTGCCAGCAGCGAACAGGAATCCTACAATGAGCAGTTCTTC. Translation gives CASSEQESYNEQFF. This sequence joins TRBV7-2 and TRBJ2-1, with D tentatively TRBD1 (5 bases). The germline V gene has CDR1 SGHTA and CDR2 FQGNSA. The CDR3 contains 14 residues. Between the trimmed V and J ends, which lost 5 bases and 1 base, there was a span of 9 bases.

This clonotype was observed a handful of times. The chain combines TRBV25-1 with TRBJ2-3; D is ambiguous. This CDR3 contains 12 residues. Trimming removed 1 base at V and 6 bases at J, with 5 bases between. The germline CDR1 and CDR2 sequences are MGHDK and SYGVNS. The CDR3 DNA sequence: TGTGCCAGCAGTGAATTTTTGGATACGCAGTATTTT. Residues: CASSEFLDTQYF. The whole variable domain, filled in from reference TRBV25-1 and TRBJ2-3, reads EADIYQTPRYLVIGTGKKITLECSQTMGHDKMYWYQQDPGMELHLIHYSYGVNSTEKGDLSSESTVSRIRTEHFPLTLESARPSHTSQYLCASSEFLDTQYFGPGTRLTVL.

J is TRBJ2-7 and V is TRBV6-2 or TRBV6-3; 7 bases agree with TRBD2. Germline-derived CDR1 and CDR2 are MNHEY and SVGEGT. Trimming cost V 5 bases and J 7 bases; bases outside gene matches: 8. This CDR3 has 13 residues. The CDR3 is CASSRSLGGEQYF. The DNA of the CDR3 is TGTGCCAGCAGTCGGTCCCTGGGAGGGGAGCAGTACTTC.

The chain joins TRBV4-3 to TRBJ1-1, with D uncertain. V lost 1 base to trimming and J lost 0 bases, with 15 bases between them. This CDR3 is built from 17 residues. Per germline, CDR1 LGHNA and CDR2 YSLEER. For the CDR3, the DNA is TGCGCCAGCAGCCAAGTGGAAGGGATCGGTGTGAACACTGAAGCTTTCTTT. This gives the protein CASSQVEGIGVNTEAFF.

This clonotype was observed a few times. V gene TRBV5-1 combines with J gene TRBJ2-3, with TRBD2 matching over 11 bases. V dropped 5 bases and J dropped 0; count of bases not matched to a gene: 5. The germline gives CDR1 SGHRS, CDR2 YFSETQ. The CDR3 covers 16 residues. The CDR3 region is CASRRWTSGSTDTQYF. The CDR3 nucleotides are TGCGCCAGCAGAAGATGGACTAGCGGGAGCACAGATACGCAGTATTTT.

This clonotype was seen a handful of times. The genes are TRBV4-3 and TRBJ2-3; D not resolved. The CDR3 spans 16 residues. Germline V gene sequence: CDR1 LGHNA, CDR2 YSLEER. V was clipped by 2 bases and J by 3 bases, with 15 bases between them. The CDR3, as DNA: TGCGCCAGCAGCCAAACGGGCAGGAGTCGAACAGATACGCAGTATTTT. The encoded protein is CASSQTGRSRTDTQYF.

CDR3: CASSRGYLSDNTEAFF. The DNA for the CDR3 is TGTGCCAGCAGCAGGGGCTATCTAAGTGATAACACTGAAGCTTTCTTT. The chain combines TRBV5-6 with TRBJ1-1, with D possibly being TRBD1 (5 bases). V gave up 4 bases and J gave up 2 bases, with 18 bases separating them. This CDR3 has 16 amino acids. Germline-derived CDR1 and CDR2 are SGHDT and YYEEEE.

The CDR3 DNA reads as TGCAGTGCTAGCCTAGGGGCCGTGAACACTGAAGCTTTCTTT. Protein: CSASLGAVNTEAFF. The chain employs TRBV20-1 and TRBJ1-1; maybe TRBD1 (5 bases). The length of the CDR3 is 14 residues. Germline loops: CDR1 DFQATT, CDR2 SNEGSKA (reference sequence). V was pared by 3 bases and J by 0 bases, with 11 bases between.

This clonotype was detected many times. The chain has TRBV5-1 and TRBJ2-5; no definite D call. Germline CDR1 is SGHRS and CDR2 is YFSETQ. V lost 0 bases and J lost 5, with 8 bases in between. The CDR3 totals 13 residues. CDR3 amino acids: CASSLEGRETQYF. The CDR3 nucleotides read TGCGCCAGCAGCTTGGAGGGCCGGGAGACCCAGTACTTC.

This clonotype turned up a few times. CDR3 bases: TGCGCCAGCAGTCCGGACACTTTGAATGCTGAAGCTTTCTTT. Encoded protein: CASSPDTLNAEAFF. The chain employs TRBV10-1 and TRBJ1-1, with D tentatively TRBD1 (5 bases). The CDR3 is 14 residues long. V was clipped by 5 bases and J by 6 bases, with 16 bases between them. Germline loops: CDR1 WNHNN, CDR2 SYGVQD (reference sequence).

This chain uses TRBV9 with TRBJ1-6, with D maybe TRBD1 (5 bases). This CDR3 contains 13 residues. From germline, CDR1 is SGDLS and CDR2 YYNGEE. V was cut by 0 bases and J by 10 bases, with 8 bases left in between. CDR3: CASSVDGDSPLHF. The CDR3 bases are TGTGCCAGCAGCGTAGATGGGGACTCACCCCTCCACTTT.